A selection of T cell receptor beta chains follows, all from one sample in a study of cytomegalovirus exposure and HLA in healthy donors. Data came from immunoSEQ multiplex PCR; TCRdb stores just in-frame clones and leaves some out. Of 99,000 or so clones detected, roughly an eighth appear once; the ten largest clones hold approximately 15%. The material sequenced was PBMCs. All receptors come from a man aged 35-49 years in good health and CMV-seropositive. Each CDR3 is given with its conserved first and last residue.

CDR3	V	J
CATSRDWGVEKLFF	TRBV15	TRBJ1-4
CASSPSGRSTGELFF	TRBV5-6	TRBJ2-2
CASSFPREESDTQYF	TRBV5-1	TRBJ2-3
CASTEMMNTEAFF	TRBV5-6	TRBJ1-1
CASSTPDRGDVQYF	TRBV5-1	TRBJ2-4
CASSESADRRGYTF	TRBV6-1	TRBJ1-2
CASSFPRTGNSPLHF	TRBV7-9	TRBJ1-6
CASSLGTYNEQFF	TRBV11-3	TRBJ2-1
CASRAGTSGTRNEQYF	TRBV10-1	TRBJ2-7
CASSFGRGPTDTQYF	TRBV5-6	TRBJ2-3
CASQKQGTYGYTF	TRBV10-2	TRBJ1-2
CSVEGAGELFF	TRBV29-1	TRBJ2-2
CASSYSQVSYEQYF	TRBV6-6	TRBJ2-7
CASSQYRAPTEAFF	TRBV23-1	TRBJ1-1
CASSLTTPTYEQYF	TRBV28	TRBJ2-7
CASSIDTGDTGELFF	TRBV11-3	TRBJ2-2
CASSFSGRDEQYF	TRBV5-1	TRBJ2-7
CASSASGRAWNEQFF	TRBV27	TRBJ2-1
CASSRGTGVGEGAYEQYF	TRBV14	TRBJ2-7
CSGQPTGTGGIEAFF	TRBV29-1	TRBJ1-1
CASSHDRVREQYF	TRBV10-1	TRBJ2-7
CASSPRGGPILTQYF	TRBV13	TRBJ2-3
CASSPGTGGDTEAFF	TRBV19	TRBJ1-1
CASSVAARGGYNEQFF	TRBV9	TRBJ2-1
CASSPRTGVRTDTQYF	TRBV5-1	TRBJ2-3
CASSLTEWWKNQPQHF	TRBV28	TRBJ1-5
CASLIAGGGTDTQYF	TRBV5-5	TRBJ2-3
CASSFGASGSYEQYF	TRBV27	TRBJ2-7
CASRPDRGAYEQYF	TRBV6-6	TRBJ2-7
CASGLDGLYEQYF	TRBV28	TRBJ2-7
CASSFGTAEETQYF	TRBV5-5	TRBJ2-5
CASSPGNYEQYF	TRBV5-1	TRBJ2-7
CASSLNRDSPQFF	TRBV5-6	TRBJ2-1
CAWTRDSNSYEQYF	TRBV30	TRBJ2-7
CAWSDGSGGEQFF	TRBV30	TRBJ2-1
CARSPRQGAFFRKAFF	TRBV5-3	TRBJ1-1
CASNPGQIYNEQFF	TRBV19	TRBJ2-1
CASRKQGFGNIQYF	TRBV7-9	TRBJ2-4
CASSVGSGSGGMGANNEQFF	TRBV9	TRBJ2-1
CASSSAGPTGELFF	TRBV11-3	TRBJ2-2
CATSRVQKGVGYNEQFF	TRBV15	TRBJ2-1
CAWSATIDGADTQYF	TRBV30	TRBJ2-3
CASSLGRYGTGGSYEQYF	TRBV7-9	TRBJ2-7
CASSPALTAQETQYF	TRBV2	TRBJ2-5
CASSQSGHKYNEQFF	TRBV6-9	TRBJ2-1